This T cell receptor (beta chain) came from a study of cytomegalovirus exposure and HLA in healthy donors (dated by TCRdb to about 2017). Concerning the study at large: According to an earlier analysis of 587 of the donors, roughly 180 million T cells yielded roughly 110 million unique TCR beta sequences and 276 Gb of sequence data. An early release covering roughly 580 HLA-typed donors comprised about 300 gigabases of sequencing data and some 79 million unique TCR sequences. Of the roughly 400 genotyped donors, approximately 80% fell in the genetic ancestry cluster associated with self-reported Caucasian donors. The study was designed to test whether signatures of past pathogen exposure could be identified by cataloging public T cell receptors. The T cell repertoires of under 750 subjects were profiled by immunosequencing and related to cytomegalovirus serostatus. A separate validation cohort of some 130 different subjects was used in addition to the roughly 670-subject first cohort. To predict cytomegalovirus infection status, the study brought together high-throughput TCR immunosequencing, statistical association of individual TCRs with disease status, and machine learning. In a later analysis, previously published TCR beta repertoires from about 640 donors were re-analyzed and high-resolution HLA genotyping was added so that TCR occurrence patterns could be studied. Rather than drawing on any new phenotypic data, the later analysis identified candidate immune exposures from TCR beta sequences and the way those sequences occurred across donors. In an earlier analysis of several hundred of the donors, high-throughput TCR beta sequencing was used to judge whether each TCR beta V gene segment behaved as functional or pseudogenic. Donor age, sex, ethnicity and CMV serostatus were compiled together with the repertoire data. In a later genetic analysis, genome-wide SNP genotypes for about three fifths of the 666 donors were used, and that subset was treated as a discovery cohort. All discovery cohort repertoires had been generated on a single sequencing platform. Class I and class II HLA loci were covered by the typing at four-digit resolution. The number of typed donors differed by locus: about 620-640 for A, B, C, DRB1 and DQB1; roughly 510 for DQA1; some 610 for DPA1; and 400 to 480 for DPB1. Four to six DR-DQ haplotypes were handled as single units for association and clustering, since linkage in the cohort was strong. Among about 370 genotyped donors of the cohort, an average of around 220,000 unique TCR beta nucleotide sequences was sequenced per donor, of which approximately 19% were non-productive.

Study-wide conclusions, independent of this receptor: The earlier analysis of almost 600 of the donors excluded 15 to 20 rarely observed V segments, including chromosome 9 orphons, because counts were too low. A further reported finding was that TCR beta sequences accurately predicted the HLA-A and HLA-B alleles for most subjects in the first cohort. Because some donors lacked HLA typing at each locus, the association tests relied only on the typed subset. The presence/absence analyses assumed that sequencing depth was roughly uniform across donors, and that assumption may not be true. In an earlier analysis of fewer than 750 of the donors, most TCR beta V segments were observed in productive rearrangements about 90% or about 30% of the time, broadly matching IMGT annotations. In the study, 164 TCR beta chains were listed as associated with cytomegalovirus. In a later analysis, HLA-associated TCR beta chains showed more clonal expansion and lower generation probabilities than non-associated chains that were equally common. The authors suggested that the approach could potentially be extended to other disease states and immunological phenotypes. The classifier was reported to diagnose cytomegalovirus status with high specificity and sensitivity in both the original and validation cohorts. Most CMV-associated TCR beta chains appeared to be HLA-restricted in a later analysis, and the HLA associations seemed to be driven largely by CMV exposure. For the cohort, immune exposure information was limited to CMV serostatus. An association between a missense DCLRE1C variant and V-gene and J-gene trimming of TCR beta chains was found in a later genetic analysis and replicated in an independent cohort. In a later genetic analysis, fewer N-insertions in productive TCRs were reported among donors in an Asian-associated ancestry cluster than the roughly 640-donor mean. A group of highly shared sequence variants was considered likely to be a technical artifact of the sequencing pipeline. Only TCR beta chains were sequenced in this cohort, and the absence of alpha or paired-chain data limited detectable features. Most TCR sequences were seen in very few donors, while some public TCRs were found in many individuals. In a later analysis, TCR association rates were found to vary across HLA loci, with the most associated TCRs seen for DRB1 alleles and the fewest for HLA-C alleles. Specific HLA alleles were associated with 18,000 or so TCR beta sequences at a false discovery rate of 0.05 in a later analysis. Some IMGT-functional V segments, including TRBV6-2 and TRBV6-3, could not be told apart with the 87-base-pair reads, so those segments were excluded. Assigning TCR associations to individual alleles was difficult when HLA alleles, especially DR and DQ, strongly co-occurred. Correlated functional status among segregating V segments might reflect linkage disequilibrium, but an unknown experimental factor could not be ruled out. Several of the top co-occurrence clusters appeared to be linked to parvovirus B19, influenza, CMV and Epstein-Barr virus, according to a later analysis. In vitro tests confirmed that a few of the cytomegalovirus-associated TCR beta chains recognize cytomegalovirus antigens.

The CDR3, from cysteine to phenylalanine, totals 15 residues. CDR3 DNA only is kept here, 45 bases in frame from base 1. V sheds 0 bases and J sheds 2 bases, leaving 12 bases between their ends. According to the germline V gene, CDR1 reads SGDLS and CDR2 reads YYNGEE. The cohort comprised more than 550 healthy bone marrow donors. At the time of sampling, all cohort members were nominally healthy, though unrecorded immune exposures were likely present. CMV serostatus was positive for more than 250 and negative for about 50% of the roughly 700 cohort members, and was not recorded for this donor. A peripheral blood sample was provided by each donor, and peripheral blood mononuclear cells were used for TCR beta sequencing. Genomic DNA was extracted from the blood cell samples with the Qiagen DNeasy Blood Extraction Kit. Library preparation was by the immunoSEQ multiplex PCR assay. The multiplex PCR relied on a mix of 60 forward primers for TCR Vbeta segments and 13 reverse primers for TCR Jbeta segments. Amplification of the CDR3 region of rearranged TCR beta genes was performed with a multiplex PCR assay on genomic DNA. The Illumina HiSeq System was used to sequence the amplified TCR beta libraries as 87-base-pair reads. Processing in the source paper ran as follows. In a later analysis, some 80 million unique TCR beta chains were counted across the 650 to 700 repertoires, and some 10 million of these chains were shared by at least two donors. To remove PCR and sequencing errors, raw reads were error-corrected and collapsed into unique sequences using a nearest-neighbor algorithm that merged closely related sequences. V, D and J gene segments were assigned by aligning CDR3 sequences to IMGT reference sequences. For a sequence to be retained, at least a six-nucleotide match to both a V gene segment and a J gene segment was required. A rearrangement counted as productive if the CDR3 had no stop codons and remained in frame with V and J, and every other rearrangement counted as non-productive. Following IMGT convention, CDR3 was defined as the stretch from the second conserved V-encoded cysteine to the conserved J-encoded phenylalanine. The earlier analysis of roughly 590 of the donors excluded any sequence lacking an unambiguous match to a single V gene segment. In an earlier analysis of several hundred of the donors, V segments were called functional above 56.7% productive rearrangements and were called segregating when the between-donor standard deviation exceeded 5%. A statistical classification framework was developed to diagnose cytomegalovirus status using the catalog of TCR beta chain sequences. In a later analysis, V and J genes were assigned by comparing TCR nucleotide sequences against IMGT/GENE-DB human TR gene sequences. The TCRdist pipeline was used in a later analysis to assign CDR3 sequences and most-parsimonious VDJ recombination scenarios. In a later analysis, each TCR beta chain was defined by its CDR3 amino acid sequence together with its V-gene family, and reads lacking a unique V-gene family were excluded. In a later analysis, approximately 590 highly shared, low-generation-probability nucleotide sequences were removed to address suspected cross-contamination and a sequencing artifact. In a later analysis, a clonal expansion index was calculated for each public chain from normalized within-repertoire ranks of inferred template counts. In a later analysis, generation probabilities were computed with a VDJ recombination model fitted to out-of-frame rearrangements, and the resulting probabilities were checked against IGoR. In a later analysis, TCR-TCR, TCR-HLA and TCR-CMV co-occurrence was scored with hypergeometric tests, and a repertoire-size bias correction was applied to TCR pairs. In a later analysis, false discovery rates were estimated by permuting HLA or CMV assignments 20 times. A later analysis grouped co-occurring TCRs with DBSCAN, adding TCRdist sequence similarity when clustering within HLA-allele-positive subsets. For co-occurrence clustering, repertoires with fewer than 30,000 or more than 120,000 public chains were excluded, along with a handful of repertoires with anomalous nucleotide sharing. TCRdb mirrors the immuneACCESS table, restricted to in-frame sequences. Some clones are absent from its copies; in checked studies, under half trace to an unresolved V gene, and the reason for the others is unknown. From that table come the V and J calls and clone size; the DNA was used to work out D and trimming. For this sample there are 200,000 to 250,000 clones; about 83% appear just once. The top ten clones comprise 1.3% of the sample.

Details on this clone: Its antigen remains undetermined. There are no base qualities to consult, and no much larger clone falls within one base.

The rearrangement joined TRBV9 to TRBJ2-7, with the identity of the D gene unclear. The receptor comes from a human donor in good health. The sequencing sample was made of PBMCs. Here is the DNA: TGTGCCAGCAGCGTAGCGTCGGCCGGAGCCTACGAGCAGTACTTC. Its protein product is CASSVASAGAYEQYF.